This TCR beta chain was captured by sequencing in a study of technical replicates of blood from a few donors (TCRdb year 2017). Library preparation was by the immunoSEQ multiplex PCR assay. TCRdb limited this immuneACCESS table to in-frame rearrangements with V and J called. A share of clones is missing; checked studies link under half to unresolved V genes, and the rest is unexplained. The sample has around 61,000 clones on record, approximately 97% of them singletons. The leading ten clones occupy approximately 0.18% of the sample. CDR3 length: 20 amino acids, cysteine to phenylalanine. Only the CDR3 DNA is retained, 60 bases long and in frame from the first base. Unmatched junction bases come to 20, with V trimmed by 6 bases and J by 0 bases. The CDR1 and CDR2 encoded by the germline V gene are LGHNT and FRNRAP. Of note for this clone: Its antigen is not yet known. No clone much larger than this one lies a single base away; base qualities are absent.

This receptor chain uses TRBV12-5 and TRBJ2-3; 8 middle bases align to TRBD1. The sequenced material came from T cells isolated from PBMCs. The source of this sequence is a human donor in good health. The DNA reads TGTGCTAGTGGATCCGAGGACAGGGTACGCACTGTGACTAGCACAGATACGCAGTATTTT. It translates as CASGSEDRVRTVTSTDTQYF. With the portions outside the CDR3 filled from the reference TRBV12-5 and TRBJ2-3 genes, the complete variable region becomes DARVTQTPRHKVTEMGQEVTMRCQPILGHNTVFWYRQTMMQGLELLAYFRNRAPLDDSGMPKDRFSAEMPDATLATLKIQPSEPRDSAVYFCASGSEDRVRTVTSTDTQYFGPGTRLTVL.